The source of this T cell receptor beta chain is a study of blood T cells in healthy people across ages. In germline, CDR1 is SNHLY, CDR2 FYNNEI. Trimming removed 8 bases from V and 2 bases from J, with 10 bases in between. The CDR3 is made up of 12 amino acids. This clonotype was seen a handful of times. With a J-beta primer mix and a sample-barcoded 5' primer, a second PCR ran roughly 6 to 11 cycles. TCRdb re-derived calls from the 5' RACE reads in MiXCR, one entry per CDR3 protein. The profile shows about 970,000 distinct CDR3 sequences, about 53% of them singletons. This chain links TRBV2 with TRBJ2-7; the D is unclear. The specimen was blood. This clonotype was obtained from a woman aged 55-75 years in good health. The CDR3 DNA follows: TGTGCCAGCGCCGTTCTCCCCTACGAGCAGTACTTC. This sequence encodes CASAVLPYEQYF.